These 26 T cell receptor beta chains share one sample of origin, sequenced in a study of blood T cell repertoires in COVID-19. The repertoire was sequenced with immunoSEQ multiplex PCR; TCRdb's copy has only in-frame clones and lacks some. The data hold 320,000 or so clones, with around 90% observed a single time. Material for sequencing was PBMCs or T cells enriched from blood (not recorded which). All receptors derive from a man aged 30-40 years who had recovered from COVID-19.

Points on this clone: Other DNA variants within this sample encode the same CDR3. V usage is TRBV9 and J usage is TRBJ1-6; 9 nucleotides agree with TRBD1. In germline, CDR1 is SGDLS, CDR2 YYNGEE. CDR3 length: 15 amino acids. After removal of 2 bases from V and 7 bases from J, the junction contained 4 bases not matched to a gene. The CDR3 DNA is TGTGCCAGCAGCGTGGGACAGGGTGGAAATTCACCCCTCCACTTT. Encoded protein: CASSVGQGGNSPLHF.

As DNA, the CDR3 is TGTGCCAGTAGTATGGGGCAGGCGTACAATGAGCAGTTCTTC. Amino acid sequence: CASSMGQAYNEQFF. The V and J genes are TRBV19 and TRBJ2-1; maybe TRBD1 (5 bases). Trimming removed 3 bases from V and 4 bases from J, with 10 bases in between. Germline V lookup: CDR1 LNHDA, CDR2 SQIVND (reference sequence). The CDR3 extends over 14 amino acids.

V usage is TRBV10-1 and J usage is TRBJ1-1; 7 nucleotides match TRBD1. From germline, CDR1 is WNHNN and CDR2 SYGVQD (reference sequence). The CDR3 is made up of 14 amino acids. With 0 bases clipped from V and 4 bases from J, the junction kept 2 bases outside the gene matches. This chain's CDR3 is CASSESAGGTEAFF. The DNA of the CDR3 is TGCGCCAGCAGTGAGTCGGCAGGGGGCACTGAAGCTTTCTTT.

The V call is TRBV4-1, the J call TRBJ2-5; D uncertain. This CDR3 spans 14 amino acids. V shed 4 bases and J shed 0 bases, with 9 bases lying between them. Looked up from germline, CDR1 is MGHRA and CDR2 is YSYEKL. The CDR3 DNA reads TGCGCCAGCAGCCTACAGCACTACCAAGAGACCCAGTACTTC. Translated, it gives CASSLQHYQETQYF.

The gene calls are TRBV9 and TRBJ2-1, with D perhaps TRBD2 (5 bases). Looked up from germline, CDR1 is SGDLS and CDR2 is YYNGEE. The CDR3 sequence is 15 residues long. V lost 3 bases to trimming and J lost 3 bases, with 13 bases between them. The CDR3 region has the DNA TGTGCCAGCAGCGCCCTAGCATATTACTACAATGAGCAGTTCTTC. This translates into CASSALAYYYNEQFF.

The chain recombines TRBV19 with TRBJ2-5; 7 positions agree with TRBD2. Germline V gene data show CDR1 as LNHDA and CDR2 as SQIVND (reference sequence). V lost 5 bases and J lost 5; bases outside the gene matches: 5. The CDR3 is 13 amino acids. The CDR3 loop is CASSRTSVETQYF. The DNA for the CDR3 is TGTGCCAGTAGTCGTACTAGCGTCGAGACCCAGTACTTC.

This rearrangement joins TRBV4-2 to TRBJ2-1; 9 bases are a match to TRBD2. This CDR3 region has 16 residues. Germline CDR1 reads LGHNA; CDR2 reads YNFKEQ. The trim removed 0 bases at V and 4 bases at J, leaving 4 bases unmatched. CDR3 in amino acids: CASSQEAGGTYNEQFF. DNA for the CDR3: TGTGCCAGCAGCCAAGAAGCGGGGGGCACTTACAATGAGCAGTTCTTC.

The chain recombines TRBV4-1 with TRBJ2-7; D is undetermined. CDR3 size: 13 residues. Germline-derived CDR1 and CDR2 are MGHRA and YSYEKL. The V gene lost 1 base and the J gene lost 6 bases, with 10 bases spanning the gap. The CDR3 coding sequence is TGCGCCAGCAGCCAAGTAGGTAGCCTCGAGCAGTACTTC. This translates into CASSQVGSLEQYF.

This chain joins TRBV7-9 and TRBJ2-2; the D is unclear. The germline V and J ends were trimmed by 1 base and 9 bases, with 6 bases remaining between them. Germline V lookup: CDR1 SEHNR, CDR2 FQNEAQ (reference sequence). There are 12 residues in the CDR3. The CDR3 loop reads CASSLVGRELFF. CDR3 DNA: TGTGCCAGCAGCTTAGTTGGGCGGGAGCTGTTTTTT.

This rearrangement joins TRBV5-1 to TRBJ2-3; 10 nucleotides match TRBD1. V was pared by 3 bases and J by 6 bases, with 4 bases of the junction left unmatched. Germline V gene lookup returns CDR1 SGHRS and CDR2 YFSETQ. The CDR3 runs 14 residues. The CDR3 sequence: CASSWGTGVDTQYF. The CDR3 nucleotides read TGCGCCAGCAGCTGGGGGACAGGGGTGGATACGCAGTATTTT.

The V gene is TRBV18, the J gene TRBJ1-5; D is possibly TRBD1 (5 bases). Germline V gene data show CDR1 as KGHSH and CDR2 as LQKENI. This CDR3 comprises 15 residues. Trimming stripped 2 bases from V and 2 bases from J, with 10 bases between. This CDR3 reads CASSPSRVGNQPQHF. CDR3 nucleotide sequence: TGTGCCAGCTCACCATCCAGGGTGGGCAATCAGCCCCAGCATTTT.

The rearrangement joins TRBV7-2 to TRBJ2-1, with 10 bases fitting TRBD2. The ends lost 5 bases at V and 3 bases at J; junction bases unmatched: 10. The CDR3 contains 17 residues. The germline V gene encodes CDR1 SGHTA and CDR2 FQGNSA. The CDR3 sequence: CASSLKGASGGYNEQFF. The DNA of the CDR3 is TGTGCCAGCAGCCTTAAGGGGGCTAGCGGGGGCTACAATGAGCAGTTCTTC.

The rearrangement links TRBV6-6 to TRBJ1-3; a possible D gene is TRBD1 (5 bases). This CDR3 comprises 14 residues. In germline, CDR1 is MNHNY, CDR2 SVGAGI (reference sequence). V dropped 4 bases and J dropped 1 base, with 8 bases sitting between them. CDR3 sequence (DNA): TGTGCCAGCAGTTCCAGGGTGTCTGGAAACACCATATATTTT. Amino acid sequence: CASSSRVSGNTIYF.

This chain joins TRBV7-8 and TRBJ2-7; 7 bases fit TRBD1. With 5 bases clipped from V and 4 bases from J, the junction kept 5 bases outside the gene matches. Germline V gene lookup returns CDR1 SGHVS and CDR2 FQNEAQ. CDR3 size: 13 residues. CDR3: CASSPGTVYEQYF. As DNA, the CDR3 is TGTGCCAGCAGCCCCGGGACAGTTTACGAGCAGTACTTC.

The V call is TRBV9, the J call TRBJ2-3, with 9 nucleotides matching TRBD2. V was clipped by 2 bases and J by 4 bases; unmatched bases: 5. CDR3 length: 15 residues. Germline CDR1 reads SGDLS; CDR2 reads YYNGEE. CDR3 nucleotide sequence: TGTGCCAGCAGCGTTAGCGGGGGTCCAGCAGATACGCAGTATTTT. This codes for CASSVSGGPADTQYF.

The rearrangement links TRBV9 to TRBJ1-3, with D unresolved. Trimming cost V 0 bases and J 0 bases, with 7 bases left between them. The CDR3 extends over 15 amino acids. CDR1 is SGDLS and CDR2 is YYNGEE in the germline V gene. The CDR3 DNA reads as TGTGCCAGCAGCGTAGCGACAAACTCTGGAAACACCATATATTTT. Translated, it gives CASSVATNSGNTIYF. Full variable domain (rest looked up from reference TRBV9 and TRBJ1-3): DSGVTQTPKHLITATGQRVTLRCSPRSGDLSVYWYQQSLDQGLQFLIQYYNGEERAKGNILERFSAQQFPDLHSELNLSSLELGDSALYFCASSVATNSGNTIYFGEGSWLTVV.

The CDR3 coding sequence is TGTGCCACGAACGACAGAAATAAAAACACTGAAGCTTTCTTT. Translation gives CATNDRNKNTEAFF. The gene calls are TRBV6-5 and TRBJ1-1; D is perhaps TRBD1 (5 bases). Deletions cut 10 bases from V and 2 bases from J, with 17 bases between. Per germline, CDR1 MNHEY and CDR2 SVGAGI. The length of the CDR3 is 14 residues.

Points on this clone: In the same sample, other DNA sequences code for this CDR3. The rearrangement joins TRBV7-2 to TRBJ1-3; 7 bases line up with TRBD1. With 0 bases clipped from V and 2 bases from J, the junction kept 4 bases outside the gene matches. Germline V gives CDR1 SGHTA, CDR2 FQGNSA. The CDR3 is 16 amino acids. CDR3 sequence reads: CASSLAGRGTGNTIYF. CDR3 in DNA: TGTGCCAGCAGCTTAGCCGGCAGGGGGACTGGAAACACCATATATTTT.

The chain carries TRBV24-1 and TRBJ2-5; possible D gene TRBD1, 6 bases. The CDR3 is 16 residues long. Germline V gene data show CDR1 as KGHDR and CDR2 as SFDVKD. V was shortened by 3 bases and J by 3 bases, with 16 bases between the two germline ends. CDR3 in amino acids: CATSDQDRGIKETQYF. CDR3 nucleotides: TGTGCCACCAGTGATCAGGACAGAGGGATTAAAGAGACCCAGTACTTC.

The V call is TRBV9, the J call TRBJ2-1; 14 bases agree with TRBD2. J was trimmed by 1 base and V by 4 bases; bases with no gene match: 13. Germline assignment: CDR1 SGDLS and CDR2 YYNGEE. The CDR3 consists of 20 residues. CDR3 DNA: TGTGCCAGCAGCCCTAGACCCGGGACTAGCGGGGGACGTTCCTACAATGAGCAGTTCTTC. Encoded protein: CASSPRPGTSGGRSYNEQFF.

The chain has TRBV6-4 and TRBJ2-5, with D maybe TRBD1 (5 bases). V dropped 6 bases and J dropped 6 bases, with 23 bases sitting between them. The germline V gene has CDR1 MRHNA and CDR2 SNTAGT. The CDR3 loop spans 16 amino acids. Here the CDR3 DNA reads TGTGCCAGCAGAGCCGGGTATGGGGCCTGGCCCAAGACCCAGTACTTC. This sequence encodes CASRAGYGAWPKTQYF.

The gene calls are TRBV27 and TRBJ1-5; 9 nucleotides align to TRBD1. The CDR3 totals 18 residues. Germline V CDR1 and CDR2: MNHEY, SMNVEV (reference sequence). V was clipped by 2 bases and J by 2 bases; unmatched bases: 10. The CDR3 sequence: CASSLLGQGLLGNQPQHF. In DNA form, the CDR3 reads TGTGCCAGCAGTTTACTGGGACAGGGTCTCTTGGGCAATCAGCCCCAGCATTTT.

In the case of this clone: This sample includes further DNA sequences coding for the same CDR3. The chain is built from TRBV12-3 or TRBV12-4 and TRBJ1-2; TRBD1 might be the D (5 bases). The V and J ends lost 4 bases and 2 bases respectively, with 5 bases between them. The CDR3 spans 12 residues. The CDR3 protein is CASSSGNYGYTF. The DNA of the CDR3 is TGTGCCAGCAGTTCAGGGAACTATGGCTACACCTTC.

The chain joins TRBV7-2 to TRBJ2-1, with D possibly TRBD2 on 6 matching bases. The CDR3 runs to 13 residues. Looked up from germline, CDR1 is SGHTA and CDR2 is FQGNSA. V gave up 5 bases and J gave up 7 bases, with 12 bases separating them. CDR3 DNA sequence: TGTGCCAGCAGCAGAGCGGGCGGGAATGAGCAGTTCTTC. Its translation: CASSRAGGNEQFF.

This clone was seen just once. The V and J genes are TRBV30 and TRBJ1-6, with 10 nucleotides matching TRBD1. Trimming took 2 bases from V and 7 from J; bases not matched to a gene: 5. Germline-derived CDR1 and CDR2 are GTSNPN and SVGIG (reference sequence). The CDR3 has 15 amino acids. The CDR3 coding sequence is TGTGCCTGGAGTAAGGGACAGGGGCAAAATTCACCCCTCCACTTT. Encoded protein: CAWSKGQGQNSPLHF.

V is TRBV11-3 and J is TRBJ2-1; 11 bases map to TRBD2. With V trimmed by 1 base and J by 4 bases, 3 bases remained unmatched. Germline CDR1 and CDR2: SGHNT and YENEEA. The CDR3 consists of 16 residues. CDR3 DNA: TGTGCCAGCAGCTTAGGAGGGACTAGCGGTTACAATGAGCAGTTCTTC. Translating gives CASSLGGTSGYNEQFF. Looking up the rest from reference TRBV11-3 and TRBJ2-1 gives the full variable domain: EAGVVQSPRYKIIEKKQPVAFWCNPISGHNTLYWYLQNLGQGPELLIRYENEEAVDDSQLPKDRFSAERLKGVDSTLKIQPAELGDSAVYLCASSLGGTSGYNEQFFGPGTRLTVL.